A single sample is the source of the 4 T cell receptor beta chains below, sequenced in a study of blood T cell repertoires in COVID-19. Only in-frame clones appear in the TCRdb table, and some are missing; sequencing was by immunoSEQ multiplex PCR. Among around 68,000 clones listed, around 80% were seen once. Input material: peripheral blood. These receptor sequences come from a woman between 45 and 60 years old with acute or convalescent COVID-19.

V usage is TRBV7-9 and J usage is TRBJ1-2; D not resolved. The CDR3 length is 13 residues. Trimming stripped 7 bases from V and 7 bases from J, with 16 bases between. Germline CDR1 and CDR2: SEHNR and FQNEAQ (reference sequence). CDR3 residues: CASTFGPRPGYTF. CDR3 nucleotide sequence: TGTGCCAGCACCTTCGGCCCTAGGCCTGGCTACACCTTC. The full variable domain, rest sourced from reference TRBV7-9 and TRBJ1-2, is DTGVSQNPRHKITKRGQNVTFRCDPISEHNRLYWYRQTLGQGPEFLTYFQNEAQLEKSRLLSDRFSAERPKGSFSTLEIQRTEQGDSAMYLCASTFGPRPGYTFGSGTRLTVV.

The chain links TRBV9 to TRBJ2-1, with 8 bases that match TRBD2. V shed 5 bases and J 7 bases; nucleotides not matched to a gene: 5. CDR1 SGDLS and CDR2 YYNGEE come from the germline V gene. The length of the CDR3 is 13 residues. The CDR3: CASSLAGSNEQFF. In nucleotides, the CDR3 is TGTGCCAGCAGTTTAGCGGGATCTAATGAGCAGTTCTTC.

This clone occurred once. CDR3: CASSTIGNTIYF. The CDR3 DNA reads as TGTGCCAGCAGCACTATCGGAAACACCATATATTTT. The rearrangement uses TRBV7-8 and TRBJ1-3; D gene uncertain. V shed 5 bases and J shed 4 bases, with 6 bases lying between them. CDR1 is SGHVS, CDR2 FQNEAQ, per germline. The CDR3 spans 12 residues.

CDR3 amino acids: CASSRSGATNEKLFF. The CDR3 region has the DNA TGTGCCAGCAGCCGTTCAGGGGCAACTAATGAAAAACTGTTTTTT. The genes are TRBV7-2 and TRBJ1-4, with a possible D match to TRBD1 (6 bases). The CDR3 covers 15 residues. V was cut by 5 bases and J by 0 bases, with 10 bases left in between. In germline, CDR1 is SGHTA, CDR2 FQGNSA. The full variable domain, with the rest looked up from reference TRBV7-2 and TRBJ1-4, is GAGVSQSPSNKVTEKGKDVELRCDPISGHTALYWYRQSLGQGLEFLIYFQGNSAPDKSGLPSDRFSAERTGGSVSTLTIQRTQQEDSAVYLCASSRSGATNEKLFFGSGTQLSVL.